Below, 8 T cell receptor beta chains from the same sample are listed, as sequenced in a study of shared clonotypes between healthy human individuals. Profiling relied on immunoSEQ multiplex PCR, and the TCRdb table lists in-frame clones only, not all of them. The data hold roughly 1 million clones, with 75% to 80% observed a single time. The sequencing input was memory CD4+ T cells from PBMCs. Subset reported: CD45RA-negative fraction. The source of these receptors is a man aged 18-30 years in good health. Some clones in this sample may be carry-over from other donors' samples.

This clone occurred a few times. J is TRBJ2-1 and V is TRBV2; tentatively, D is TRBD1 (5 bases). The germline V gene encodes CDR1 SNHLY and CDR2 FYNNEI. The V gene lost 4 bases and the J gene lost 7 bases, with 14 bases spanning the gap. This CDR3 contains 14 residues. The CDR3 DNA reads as TGTGCCAGCAGTGTTTGGCAGGGATCGAATGAGCAGTTCTTC. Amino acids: CASSVWQGSNEQFF.

Written as DNA, the CDR3 is TGTGCCATCAGTGAAGACAGAAATTCACCCCTCCACTTT. Protein: CAISEDRNSPLHF. The chain joins TRBV10-3 to TRBJ1-6, with D possibly being TRBD1 (5 bases). The CDR3 length is 13 residues. V lost 3 bases, J lost 7 bases, and 7 bases lay in between. Germline CDR1 and CDR2: ENHRY and SYGVKD.

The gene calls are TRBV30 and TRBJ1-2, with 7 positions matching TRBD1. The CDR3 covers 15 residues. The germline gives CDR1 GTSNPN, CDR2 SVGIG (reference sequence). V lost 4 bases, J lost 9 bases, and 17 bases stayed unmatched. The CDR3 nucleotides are TGTGCCTGGATCCTCAAAACAGGGGCGGACTTCCGCTACACCTTC. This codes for CAWILKTGADFRYTF.

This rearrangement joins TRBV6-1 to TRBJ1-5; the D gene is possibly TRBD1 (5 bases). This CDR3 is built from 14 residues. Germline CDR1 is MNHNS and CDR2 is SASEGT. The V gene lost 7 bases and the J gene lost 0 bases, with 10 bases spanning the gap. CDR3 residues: CASTLGPSNQPQHF. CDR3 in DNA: TGTGCCAGCACCCTGGGACCTAGCAATCAGCCCCAGCATTTT.

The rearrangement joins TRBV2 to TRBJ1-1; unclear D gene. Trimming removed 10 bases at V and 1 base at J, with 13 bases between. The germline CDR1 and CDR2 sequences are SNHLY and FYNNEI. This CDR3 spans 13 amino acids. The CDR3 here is CANSKQWNTEAFF. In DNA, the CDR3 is TGTGCCAACTCTAAGCAATGGAACACTGAAGCTTTCTTT.

The CDR3, as DNA: TGTGCCTGGAGTGTACCAGGGGCAGGGCGTCGTCAGCCCCAGCATTTT. Its protein is CAWSVPGAGRRQPQHF. This rearrangement joins TRBV30 to TRBJ1-5; D is perhaps TRBD1 (6 bases). The germline V gene encodes CDR1 GTSNPN and CDR2 SVGIG (reference sequence). The CDR3 has 16 amino acids. Trimming shortened V by 0 bases and J by 6 bases, and 18 bases separated the two germline ends.

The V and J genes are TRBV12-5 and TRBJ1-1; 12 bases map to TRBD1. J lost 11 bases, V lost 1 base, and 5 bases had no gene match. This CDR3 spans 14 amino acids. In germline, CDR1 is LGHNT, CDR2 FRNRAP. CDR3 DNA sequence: TGTGCTAGTGGTTTGGCGGGGACAGGGGGCATTGCTTTCTTT. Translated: CASGLAGTGGIAFF.

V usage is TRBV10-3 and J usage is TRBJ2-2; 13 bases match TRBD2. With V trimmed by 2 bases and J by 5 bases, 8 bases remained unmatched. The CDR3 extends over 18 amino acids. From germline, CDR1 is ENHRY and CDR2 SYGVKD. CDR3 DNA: TGTGCCATCAGTGAGATAGGACTAGCGGGAGAAGGGACCGGGGAGCTGTTTTTT. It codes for CAISEIGLAGEGTGELFF.